These 3 T cell receptor beta chains were sequenced from one sample in a study of blood T cell repertoires in COVID-19. TCRdb's copy holds only in-frame clones and misses some; the assay was immunoSEQ multiplex PCR. The data hold roughly 250,000 clones, with 65% to 90% observed a single time. Sequenced: peripheral blood. The source is a woman of 80 years or more with active or convalescent COVID-19.

This chain uses TRBV19 with TRBJ1-1; a possible D gene is TRBD1 (6 bases). The V end lost 6 bases, the J end lost 0 bases, and 11 bases lay between the germline ends. The germline CDR1 and CDR2 sequences are LNHDA and SQIVND (reference sequence). The CDR3 runs 14 residues. CDR3 sequence (DNA): TGTGCCAGTAGCCGCGAGGGGGTGAACACTGAAGCTTTCTTT. This sequence encodes CASSREGVNTEAFF.

This chain joins TRBV2 and TRBJ2-1; no reliable D call. This CDR3 comprises 14 residues. Germline V lookup: CDR1 SNHLY, CDR2 FYNNEI. Trimming removed 2 bases from V and 6 bases from J, with 11 bases in between. This CDR3 is CASSELRGPNEQFF. CDR3 nucleotide sequence: TGTGCCAGCAGTGAACTCCGTGGGCCCAATGAGCAGTTCTTC.

The V call is TRBV5-1, the J call TRBJ1-6, with D possibly TRBD1 on 5 matching bases. The germline V and J ends were trimmed by 0 bases and 4 bases, with 14 bases remaining between them. This CDR3 contains 17 residues. Germline assignment: CDR1 SGHRS and CDR2 YFSETQ. The CDR3 loop is CASSLEGGHGYNSPLHF. Written as DNA, the CDR3 is TGCGCCAGCAGCTTGGAGGGTGGACATGGTTATAATTCACCCCTCCACTTT.